These 22 T cell receptor beta chains originate from one sample sequenced in a study of T cells in narcolepsy. Method: immunoSEQ multiplex PCR; TCRdb's copy keeps in-frame clones and lacks some. Of approximately 24,000 clones listed, around 85% are singletons. Sequences were obtained from CD45RA- memory CD4+ T cells from PBMCs. These receptors originate from a human donor with narcolepsy.

The V call is TRBV11-2, the J call TRBJ1-3; D not resolved. This CDR3 has 15 amino acids. The germline V gene has CDR1 SGHAT and CDR2 FQNNGV. V lost 2 bases, J lost 0 bases, and 8 bases lay in between. CDR3 sequence reads: CASSLMSDSGNTIYF. The CDR3 bases are TGTGCCAGCAGCTTAATGAGTGACTCTGGAAACACCATATATTTT.

The genes are TRBV28 and TRBJ2-7; D not resolved. V lost 5 bases to trimming and J lost 5 bases, with 19 bases between them. Germline values: CDR1 MDHEN, CDR2 SYDVKM. The CDR3 spans 15 residues. The DNA for the CDR3 is TGTGCCAGCAGTCCCGGAGTGACGGTGATCAACGAGCAGTACTTC. Translated, it gives CASSPGVTVINEQYF.

This rearrangement joins TRBV5-1 to TRBJ2-5; possibly TRBD1 for D (6 bases). Germline V CDR1 and CDR2: SGHRS, YFSETQ. With 0 bases removed from V and 1 base from J, the gap between germline ends came to 10 bases. The CDR3 is 15 amino acids. Here the CDR3 DNA reads TGCGCCAGCAGCTTGGCACAGGGACCCCAAGAGACCCAGTACTTC. Protein product: CASSLAQGPQETQYF.

The DNA for the CDR3 is TGTGCCAGCAGCGCGACAGTTACACAAGAGACCCAGTACTTC. Its protein product is CASSATVTQETQYF. The gene calls are TRBV9 and TRBJ2-5; tentative D call: TRBD1 (5 bases). Between the trimmed V and J ends, which lost 3 bases and 2 bases, there was a span of 11 bases. Germline V gene sequence: CDR1 SGDLS, CDR2 YYNGEE. This CDR3 spans 14 amino acids. Together with reference TRBV9 and TRBJ2-5, the CDR3 gives the full variable domain: DSGVTQTPKHLITATGQRVTLRCSPRSGDLSVYWYQQSLDQGLQFLIQYYNGEERAKGNILERFSAQQFPDLHSELNLSSLELGDSALYFCASSATVTQETQYFGPGTRLLVL.

A single count supports this clone. The rearrangement links TRBV30 to TRBJ2-7, with D unclear. Looked up from germline, CDR1 is GTSNPN and CDR2 is SVGIG (reference sequence). V lost 2 bases, J lost 3 bases, and 11 bases lay in between. This CDR3 spans 13 amino acids. This CDR3 reads CAWSISALYEQYF. In nucleotides, the CDR3 is TGTGCCTGGAGTATAAGCGCCCTCTACGAGCAGTACTTC.

The gene calls are TRBV6-6 and TRBJ2-5, with D perhaps matching TRBD2 (5 bases). V was cut by 6 bases and J by 2 bases, with 19 bases left in between. In germline, CDR1 is MNHNY, CDR2 SVGAGI (reference sequence). The CDR3 is 16 residues long. CDR3: CASRPSGFSGQETQYF. The CDR3 nucleotides are TGTGCCAGCAGACCCAGCGGCTTTTCGGGGCAAGAGACCCAGTACTTC.

The V call is TRBV6-1, the J call TRBJ2-1, with D unresolved. From germline, CDR1 is MNHNS and CDR2 SASEGT. Trimming took off 6 bases at V and 8 bases at J, with 8 bases between the two ends. The CDR3 length is 11 residues. CDR3 in amino acids: CASSTMDEQFF. CDR3 sequence (DNA): TGTGCCAGCAGCACTATGGATGAGCAGTTCTTC.

The V and J genes are TRBV7-3 and TRBJ2-1; possibly TRBD2 for D (5 bases). This CDR3 spans 13 amino acids. The V and J ends lost 4 bases and 8 bases respectively, with 12 bases between them. The germline CDR1 and CDR2 sequences are SGHTA and FQGTGA. The CDR3 spells CASSSQTGDEQFF. For the CDR3, the DNA is TGTGCCAGCAGCTCCCAGACCGGGGATGAGCAGTTCTTC.

The chain combines TRBV11-2 with TRBJ2-1; the D gene is possibly TRBD1 (5 bases). In germline, CDR1 is SGHAT, CDR2 FQNNGV. Trimming left V 1 base short and J 7 bases short, with 11 bases between. The CDR3 covers 14 residues. The CDR3 bases are TGTGCCAGCAGCTTAGTGGACAACCCGAATGAGCAGTTCTTC. As protein: CASSLVDNPNEQFF.

This clone was observed a few times. The gene calls are TRBV4-2 and TRBJ2-3, with no clear D. Per the germline V gene, CDR1 is LGHNA and CDR2 is YNFKEQ. The V and J ends lost 0 bases and 6 bases respectively, with 13 bases between them. This CDR3 contains 15 residues. As DNA, the CDR3 is TGTGCCAGCAGCCAAGATCGGATCGGAGCGGATACGCAGTATTTT. Amino acid sequence: CASSQDRIGADTQYF.

The V gene is TRBV5-1, the J gene TRBJ2-7, with 7 bases lining up with TRBD1. Germline lookup yields CDR1 SGHRS and CDR2 YFSETQ. The V gene end was trimmed by 5 bases and the J gene end by 4 bases; junction bases not matched to a gene: 6. The CDR3 is 13 residues long. In DNA form, the CDR3 reads TGCGCCAGCAGTGGCCAGGGGGTGTACGAGCAGTACTTC. This sequence encodes CASSGQGVYEQYF.

Remarks on this clone: The junction does not match germline at one end; this may be a read error. The V gene is TRBV7-9, the J gene TRBJ2-3; D ambiguous. CDR3 length equals 12 residues. Germline V gene data show CDR1 as SEHNR and CDR2 as FQNEAQ (reference sequence). The DNA for the CDR3 is TGTGCCGGCAGCGCGGTTGGAGATACGCAGTATTTT. This codes for CAGSAVGDTQYF.

The genes are TRBV4-1 and TRBJ1-2; TRBD1 matches 12 bases. The CDR3 is 15 amino acids. The junction had 5 bases not matched to a gene; V was cut back by 2 bases and J by 7 bases. Germline CDR1 is MGHRA and CDR2 is YSYEKL. CDR3 nucleotides: TGCGCCAGCAGCCAACCGGGACAGGGGGCAGGTGGCTACACCTTC. Residues: CASSQPGQGAGGYTF.

This clone was seen only once. This chain links TRBV19 with TRBJ2-6, with a tentative D call TRBD2 (6 bases). Germline V gene lookup returns CDR1 LNHDA and CDR2 SQIVND (reference sequence). The CDR3 runs 14 residues. With 4 bases removed from V and 7 bases from J, the gap between germline ends came to 11 bases. The CDR3 bases are TGTGCCAGTAGTACGGGACTGACAGCCAACGTCCTGACTTTC. Its protein product is CASSTGLTANVLTF.

This clone showed up just once. This chain connects TRBV11-2 to TRBJ2-1; D perhaps matches TRBD2 (6 bases). Per the germline V gene, CDR1 is SGHAT and CDR2 is FQNNGV. Trimming shortened V by 7 bases and J by 6 bases, and 13 bases separated the two germline ends. The CDR3 runs to 13 residues. The CDR3 DNA reads as TGTGCCAGCACCTTCGGGGGTAGCAATGAGCAGTTCTTC. Protein: CASTFGGSNEQFF.

The V gene is TRBV5-8, the J gene TRBJ2-1, with 8 bases lining up with TRBD1. V dropped 4 bases and J dropped 2; count of bases not matched to a gene: 8. The CDR3 runs 16 residues. Germline assignment: CDR1 SGHTS and CDR2 YDEGEE. CDR3 in amino acids: CASSRPDRAAYNEQFF. CDR3 coding DNA: TGTGCCAGCAGCAGGCCGGACAGGGCGGCCTACAATGAGCAGTTCTTC.

The genes are TRBV5-1 and TRBJ1-1, with 11 bases aligning to TRBD1. The CDR3 extends over 16 amino acids. V dropped 0 bases and J dropped 9; count of bases not matched to a gene: 10. Germline-derived CDR1 and CDR2 are SGHRS and YFSETQ. The CDR3 bases are TGCGCCAGCAGCTTGGAGCTAGTGGGACAGGGGGGCCAAGCTTTCTTT. Translated: CASSLELVGQGGQAFF.

This chain links TRBV5-1 with TRBJ1-1; possibly TRBD1 for D (5 bases). The V end was cut by 0 bases, the J end by 6 bases, with 15 bases between. Germline CDR1 reads SGHRS; CDR2 reads YFSETQ. CDR3 length: 15 amino acids. Written as DNA, the CDR3 is TGCGCCAGCAGCTTGGAAGGGACGATGTACTCTGAAGCTTTCTTT. Translated, it gives CASSLEGTMYSEAFF.

V usage is TRBV30 and J usage is TRBJ2-3; the match to TRBD1 covers 7 bases. The CDR3 covers 15 residues. J gave up 0 bases and V 5 bases, and 8 bases lay outside the gene matches. Germline V gene data show CDR1 as GTSNPN and CDR2 as SVGIG (reference sequence). The CDR3 protein is CAWDKQGPSTDTQYF. As DNA, the CDR3 is TGTGCCTGGGACAAACAGGGGCCGAGCACAGATACGCAGTATTTT.

The chain recombines TRBV27 with TRBJ2-5, with TRBD2 identical over 11 bases. The CDR3 sequence is 16 residues long. Germline values: CDR1 MNHEY, CDR2 SMNVEV (reference sequence). The ends lost 5 bases at V and 5 bases at J; junction bases unmatched: 10. The DNA for the CDR3 is TGTGCCAGCAGTCCAGCACGACTAGCGGGAACGGAGACCCAGTACTTC. Residues: CASSPARLAGTETQYF.

The rearrangement uses TRBV11-1 and TRBJ2-7; 7 nucleotides match TRBD2. CDR1 is SGHAT, CDR2 FQDESV, per germline (reference sequence). Losses at the gene ends were 2 bases for V and 5 bases for J; bases not matched to a gene: 9. The CDR3 has 15 amino acids. CDR3 DNA sequence: TGTGCCAGCAGCTTAAGGGCGACTAGCCCCAACGAGCAGTACTTC. Translated, it gives CASSLRATSPNEQYF.

A word on this clone: The sample contains more than one DNA sequence encoding this CDR3. CDR3 residues: CASEQGASQPQHF. As DNA, the CDR3 is TGTGCCAGCGAGCAGGGGGCTTCTCAGCCCCAGCATTTT. J is TRBJ1-5 and V is TRBV6-1; 8 bases line up with TRBD1. The CDR3 totals 13 residues. The J segment lost 6 bases and the V segment lost 8 bases, leaving 6 bases of the junction unmatched. Germline loops: CDR1 MNHNS, CDR2 SASEGT.